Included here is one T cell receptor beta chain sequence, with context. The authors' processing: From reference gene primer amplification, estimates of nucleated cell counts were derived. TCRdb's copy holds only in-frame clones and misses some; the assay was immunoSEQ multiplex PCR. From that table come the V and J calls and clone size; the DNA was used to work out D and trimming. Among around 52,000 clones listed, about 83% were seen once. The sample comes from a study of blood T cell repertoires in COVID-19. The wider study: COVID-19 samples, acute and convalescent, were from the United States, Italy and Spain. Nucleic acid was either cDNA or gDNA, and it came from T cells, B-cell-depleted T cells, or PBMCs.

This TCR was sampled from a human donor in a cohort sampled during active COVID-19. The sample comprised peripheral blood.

The CDR3 nucleotides are TGTGCCAGCAGCTTGAGGACAACGCCCGAGCAGTACTTC. This codes for CASSLRTTPEQYF. The J gene is TRBJ2-7, the V gene TRBV7-9; the D gene is possibly TRBD1 (5 bases). Germline V gene data show CDR1 as SEHNR and CDR2 as FQNEAQ (reference sequence). V was trimmed by 3 bases and J by 6 bases, leaving 12 bases between them. The CDR3 consists of 13 residues. The whole variable domain, remainder taken from reference TRBV7-9 and TRBJ2-7, is DTGVSQNPRHKITKRGQNVTFRCDPISEHNRLYWYRQTLGQGPEFLTYFQNEAQLEKSRLLSDRFSAERPKGSFSTLEIQRTEQGDSAMYLCASSLRTTPEQYFGPGTRLTVT.